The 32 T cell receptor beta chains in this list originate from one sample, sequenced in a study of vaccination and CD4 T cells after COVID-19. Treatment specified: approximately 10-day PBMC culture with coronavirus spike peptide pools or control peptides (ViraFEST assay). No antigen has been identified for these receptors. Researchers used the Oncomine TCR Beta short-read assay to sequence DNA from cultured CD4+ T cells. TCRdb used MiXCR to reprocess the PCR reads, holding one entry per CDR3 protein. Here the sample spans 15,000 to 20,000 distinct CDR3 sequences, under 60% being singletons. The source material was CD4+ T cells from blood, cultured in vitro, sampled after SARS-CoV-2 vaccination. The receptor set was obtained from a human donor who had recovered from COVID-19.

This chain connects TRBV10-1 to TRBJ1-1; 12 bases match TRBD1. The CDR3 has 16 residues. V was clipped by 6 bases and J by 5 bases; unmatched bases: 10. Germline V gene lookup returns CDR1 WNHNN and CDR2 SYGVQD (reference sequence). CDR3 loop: CASRGTGGFAKTEAFF. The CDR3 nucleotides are TGCGCCAGCAGAGGGACAGGGGGCTTTGCGAAGACTGAAGCTTTCTTT.

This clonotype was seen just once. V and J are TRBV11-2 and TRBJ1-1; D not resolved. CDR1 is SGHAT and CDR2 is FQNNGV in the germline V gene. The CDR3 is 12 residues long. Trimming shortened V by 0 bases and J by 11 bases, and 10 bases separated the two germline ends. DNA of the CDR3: TGTGCCAGCAGCTTAGATCTAGAAGGTGCTTTCTTT. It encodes CASSLDLEGAFF. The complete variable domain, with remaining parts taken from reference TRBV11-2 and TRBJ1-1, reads EAGVAQSPRYKIIEKRQSVAFWCNPISGHATLYWYQQILGQGPKLLIQFQNNGVVDDSQLPKDRFSAERLKGVDSTLKIQPAKLEDSAVYLCASSLDLEGAFFGQGTRLTVV.

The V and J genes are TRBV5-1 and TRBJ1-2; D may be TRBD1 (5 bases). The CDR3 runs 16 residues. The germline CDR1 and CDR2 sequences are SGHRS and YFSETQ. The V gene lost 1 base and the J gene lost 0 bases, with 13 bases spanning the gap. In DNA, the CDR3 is TGCGCCAGCAGCTTGAGGGGCAGGCCCTCTAACTATGGCTACACCTTC. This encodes CASSLRGRPSNYGYTF.

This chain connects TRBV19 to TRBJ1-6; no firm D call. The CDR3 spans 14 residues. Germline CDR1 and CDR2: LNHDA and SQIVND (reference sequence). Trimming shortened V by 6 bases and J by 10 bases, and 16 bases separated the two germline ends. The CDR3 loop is CASRTFLQESPLHF. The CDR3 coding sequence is TGTGCCAGTAGAACTTTCCTACAAGAATCACCCCTCCACTTT.

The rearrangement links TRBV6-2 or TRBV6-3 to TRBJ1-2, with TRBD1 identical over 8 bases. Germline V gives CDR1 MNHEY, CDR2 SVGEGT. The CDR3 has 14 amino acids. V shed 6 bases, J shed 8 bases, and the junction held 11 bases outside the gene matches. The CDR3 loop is CASSRGQGLGGYTF. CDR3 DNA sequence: TGTGCCAGCAGCCGTGGACAGGGATTAGGAGGCTACACCTTC.

CDR3 sequence reads: CASSRPFAGSHEQYF. The DNA of the CDR3 is TGTGCCAGCAGCCGCCCCTTTGCAGGGAGCCACGAGCAGTACTTC. The rearrangement joins TRBV7-2 to TRBJ2-7, with D possibly being TRBD1 or TRBD2 (5 bases each). Germline V gene data show CDR1 as SGHTA and CDR2 as FQGNSA. This CDR3 spans 15 amino acids. V was pared by 5 bases and J by 5 bases, with 19 bases between.

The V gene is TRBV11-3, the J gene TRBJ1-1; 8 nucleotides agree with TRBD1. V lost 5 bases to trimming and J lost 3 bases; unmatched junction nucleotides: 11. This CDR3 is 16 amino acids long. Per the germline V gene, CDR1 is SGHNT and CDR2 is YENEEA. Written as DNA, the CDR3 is TGTGCCAGCAGCCTCAGGACAGGGTCGTTGGACACTGAAGCTTTCTTT. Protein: CASSLRTGSLDTEAFF.

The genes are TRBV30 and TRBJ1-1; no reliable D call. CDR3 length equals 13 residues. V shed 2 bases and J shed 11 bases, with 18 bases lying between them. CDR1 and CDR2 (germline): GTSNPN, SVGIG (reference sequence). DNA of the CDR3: TGTGCCTGGAGTTTAGGCCTCAGAGGTTGGGCTTTCTTT. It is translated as CAWSLGLRGWAFF. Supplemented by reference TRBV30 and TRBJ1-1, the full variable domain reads SQTIHQWPATLVQPVGSPLSLECTVEGTSNPNLYWYRQAAGRGLQLLFYSVGIGQISSEVPQNLSASRPQDRQFILSSKKLLLSDSGFYLCAWSLGLRGWAFFGQGTRLTVV.

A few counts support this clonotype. This CDR3 is CSVPRGGKNIQYF. The CDR3 bases are TGCAGTGTCCCCAGGGGGGGCAAAAACATTCAGTACTTC. This rearrangement joins TRBV20-1 to TRBJ2-4; D is perhaps TRBD1 or TRBD2 (7 bases each). The CDR3 contains 13 residues. From germline, CDR1 is DFQATT and CDR2 SNEGSKA (reference sequence). V gave up 7 bases and J gave up 3 bases, with 13 bases separating them.

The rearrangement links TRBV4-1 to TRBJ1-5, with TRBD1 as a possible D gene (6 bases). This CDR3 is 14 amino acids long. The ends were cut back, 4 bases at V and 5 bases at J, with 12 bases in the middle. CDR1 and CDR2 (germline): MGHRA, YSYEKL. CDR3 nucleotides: TGCGCCAGCAGCCCGTACAGGGTGGATCAGCCCCAGCATTTT. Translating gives CASSPYRVDQPQHF.

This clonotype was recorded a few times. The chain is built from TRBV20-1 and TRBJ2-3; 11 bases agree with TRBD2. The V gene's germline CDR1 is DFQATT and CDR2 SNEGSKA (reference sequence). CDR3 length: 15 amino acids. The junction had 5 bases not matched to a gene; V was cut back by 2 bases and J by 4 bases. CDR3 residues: CSARPLAGGSDTQYF. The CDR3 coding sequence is TGCAGTGCTAGACCCCTAGCGGGAGGATCAGATACGCAGTATTTT.

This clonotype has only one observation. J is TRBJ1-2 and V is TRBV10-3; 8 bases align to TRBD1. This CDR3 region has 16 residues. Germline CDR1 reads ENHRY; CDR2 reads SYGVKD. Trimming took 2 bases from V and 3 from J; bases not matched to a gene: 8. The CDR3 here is CAISENPGGGDYGYTF. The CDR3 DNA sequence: TGTGCCATCAGTGAGAACCCAGGGGGCGGCGACTATGGCTACACCTTC.

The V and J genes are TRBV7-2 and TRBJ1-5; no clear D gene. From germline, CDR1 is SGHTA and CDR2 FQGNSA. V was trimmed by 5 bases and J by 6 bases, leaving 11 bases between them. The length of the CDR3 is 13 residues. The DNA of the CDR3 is TGTGCCAGCAGCCCCGACACGCGTCAGCCCCAGCATTTT. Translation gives CASSPDTRQPQHF.

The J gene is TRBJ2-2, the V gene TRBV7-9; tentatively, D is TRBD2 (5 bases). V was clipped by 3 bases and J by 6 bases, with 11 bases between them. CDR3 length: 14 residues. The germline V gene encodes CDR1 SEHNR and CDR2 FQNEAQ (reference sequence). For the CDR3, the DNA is TGTGCCAGCAGCTTCCGTCCGGAGGCCGGGGAGCTGTTTTTT. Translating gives CASSFRPEAGELFF.

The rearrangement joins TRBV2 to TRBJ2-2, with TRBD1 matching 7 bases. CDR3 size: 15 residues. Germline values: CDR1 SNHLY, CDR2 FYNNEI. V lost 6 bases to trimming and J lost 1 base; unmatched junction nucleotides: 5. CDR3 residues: CASRRDSLNTGELFF. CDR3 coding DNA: TGTGCCAGCAGGAGGGACAGTTTGAACACCGGGGAGCTGTTTTTT.

DNA for the CDR3: TGTGCCAGTAGTATGGAACGCAATAGCAATCAGCCCCAGCATTTT. It translates to CASSMERNSNQPQHF. The genes are TRBV19 and TRBJ1-5, with D unresolved. The ends were cut back, 3 bases at V and 0 bases at J, with 9 bases in the middle. Germline V gives CDR1 LNHDA, CDR2 SQIVND (reference sequence). The CDR3 runs to 15 residues.

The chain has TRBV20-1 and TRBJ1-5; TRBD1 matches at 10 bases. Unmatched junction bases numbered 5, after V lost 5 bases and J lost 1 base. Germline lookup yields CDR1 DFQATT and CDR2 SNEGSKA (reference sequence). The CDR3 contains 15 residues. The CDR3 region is CSARRTGGSNQPQHF. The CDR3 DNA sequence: TGCAGTGCTCGCCGGACAGGGGGGAGCAATCAGCCCCAGCATTTT.

CDR3 sequence (DNA): TGTGCCAGCAGCCCCCAGGGGGCGAGTACTGAAGCTTTCTTT. Protein product: CASSPQGASTEAFF. This chain uses TRBV7-8 with TRBJ1-1; 8 bases map to TRBD1. The V gene's germline CDR1 is SGHVS and CDR2 FQNEAQ. The ends lost 5 bases at V and 5 bases at J; junction bases unmatched: 7. This CDR3 region has 14 residues.

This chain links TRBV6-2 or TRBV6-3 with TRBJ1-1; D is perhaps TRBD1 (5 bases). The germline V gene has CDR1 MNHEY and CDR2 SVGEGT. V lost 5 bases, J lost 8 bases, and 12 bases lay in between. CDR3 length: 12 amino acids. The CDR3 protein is CASSTGTQEAFF. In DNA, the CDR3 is TGTGCCAGCAGTACCGGGACCCAGGAAGCTTTCTTT.

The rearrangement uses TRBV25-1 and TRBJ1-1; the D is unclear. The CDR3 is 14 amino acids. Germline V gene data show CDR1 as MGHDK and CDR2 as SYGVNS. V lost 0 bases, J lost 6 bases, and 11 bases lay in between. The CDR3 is CASSEYTQSAEAFF. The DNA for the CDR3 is TGTGCCAGCAGTGAATATACGCAGTCCGCTGAAGCTTTCTTT.

The CDR3 here is CSAPGQGSYGYTF. CDR3 nucleotides: TGCAGTGCTCCGGGACAGGGGTCCTATGGCTACACCTTC. The V and J genes are TRBV20-1 and TRBJ1-2; 10 bases align to TRBD1. The CDR3 loop spans 13 amino acids. Germline CDR1 reads DFQATT; CDR2 reads SNEGSKA (reference sequence). The trim removed 5 bases at V and 4 bases at J, leaving 4 bases unmatched.

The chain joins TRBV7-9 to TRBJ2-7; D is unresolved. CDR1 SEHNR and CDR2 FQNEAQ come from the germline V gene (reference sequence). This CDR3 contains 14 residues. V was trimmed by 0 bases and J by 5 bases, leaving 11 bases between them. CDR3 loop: CASSLAVGTHEQYF. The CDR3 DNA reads TGTGCCAGCAGCTTAGCGGTAGGAACCCACGAGCAGTACTTC. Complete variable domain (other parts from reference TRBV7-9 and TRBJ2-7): DTGVSQNPRHKITKRGQNVTFRCDPISEHNRLYWYRQTLGQGPEFLTYFQNEAQLEKSRLLSDRFSAERPKGSFSTLEIQRTEQGDSAMYLCASSLAVGTHEQYFGPGTRLTVT.

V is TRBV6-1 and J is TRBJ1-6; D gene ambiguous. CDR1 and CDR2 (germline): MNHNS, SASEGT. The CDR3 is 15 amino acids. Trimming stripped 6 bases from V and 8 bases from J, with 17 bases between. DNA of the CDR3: TGTGCCAGCAGCCTCGTAGAAAGGGAGTATTCACCCCTCCACTTT. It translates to CASSLVEREYSPLHF.

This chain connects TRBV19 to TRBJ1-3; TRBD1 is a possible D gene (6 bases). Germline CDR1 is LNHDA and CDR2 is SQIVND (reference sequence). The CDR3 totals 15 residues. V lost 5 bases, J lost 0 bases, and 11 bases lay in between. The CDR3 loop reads CASSPGQSSGNTIYF. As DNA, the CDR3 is TGTGCCAGTAGTCCGGGACAAAGCTCTGGAAACACCATATATTTT.

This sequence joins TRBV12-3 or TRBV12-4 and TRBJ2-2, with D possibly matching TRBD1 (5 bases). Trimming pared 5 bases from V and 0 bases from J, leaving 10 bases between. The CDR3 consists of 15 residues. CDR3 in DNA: TGTGCCAGCAGTCAGGGCCTATCGAACACCGGGGAGCTGTTTTTT. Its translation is CASSQGLSNTGELFF.

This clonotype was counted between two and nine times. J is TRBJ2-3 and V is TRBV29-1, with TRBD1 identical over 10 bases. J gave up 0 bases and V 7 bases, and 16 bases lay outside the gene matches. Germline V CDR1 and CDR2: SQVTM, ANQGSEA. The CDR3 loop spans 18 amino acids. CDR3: CSGTYRDRGGGSTDTQYF. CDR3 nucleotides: TGCAGCGGAACATACCGGGACAGGGGCGGAGGTAGCACAGATACGCAGTATTTT.

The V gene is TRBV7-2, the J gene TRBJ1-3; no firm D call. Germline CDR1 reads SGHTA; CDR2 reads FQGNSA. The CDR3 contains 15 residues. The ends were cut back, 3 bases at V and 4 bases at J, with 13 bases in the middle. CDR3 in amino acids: CASSFPVAAGNTIYF. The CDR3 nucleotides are TGTGCCAGCAGCTTCCCGGTGGCAGCAGGAAACACCATATATTTT. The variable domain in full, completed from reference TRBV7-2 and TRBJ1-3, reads GAGVSQSPSNKVTEKGKDVELRCDPISGHTALYWYRQSLGQGLEFLIYFQGNSAPDKSGLPSDRFSAERTGGSVSTLTIQRTQQEDSAVYLCASSFPVAAGNTIYFGEGSWLTVV.

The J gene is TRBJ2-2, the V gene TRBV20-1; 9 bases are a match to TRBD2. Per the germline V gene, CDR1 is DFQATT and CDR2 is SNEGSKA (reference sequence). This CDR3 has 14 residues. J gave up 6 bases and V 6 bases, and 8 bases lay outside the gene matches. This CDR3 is CSANGGRGAGELFF. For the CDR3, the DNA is TGCAGTGCCAACGGCGGGAGGGGGGCCGGGGAGCTGTTTTTT.

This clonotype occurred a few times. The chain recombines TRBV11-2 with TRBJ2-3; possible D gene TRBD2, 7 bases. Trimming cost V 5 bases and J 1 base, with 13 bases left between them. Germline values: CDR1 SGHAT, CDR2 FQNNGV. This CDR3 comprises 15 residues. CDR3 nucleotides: TGTGCCAGCAGCAAAGAGGGGGGGCGCACAGATACGCAGTATTTT. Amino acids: CASSKEGGRTDTQYF.

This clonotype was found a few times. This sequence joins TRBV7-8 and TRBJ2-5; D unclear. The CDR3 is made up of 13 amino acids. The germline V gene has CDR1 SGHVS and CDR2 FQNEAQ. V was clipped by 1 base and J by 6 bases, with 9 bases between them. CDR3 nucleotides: TGTGCCAGCAGCTTAGTTCAGAAGAAGACCCAGTACTTC. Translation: CASSLVQKKTQYF.

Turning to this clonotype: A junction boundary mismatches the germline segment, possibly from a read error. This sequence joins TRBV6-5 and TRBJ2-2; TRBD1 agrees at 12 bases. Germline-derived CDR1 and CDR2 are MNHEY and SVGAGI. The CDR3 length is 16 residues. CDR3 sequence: CTSSSPGQGATGELFF. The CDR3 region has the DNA TGTACCAGCAGTTCGCCGGGACAGGGGGCAACCGGGGAGCTGTTTTTT.

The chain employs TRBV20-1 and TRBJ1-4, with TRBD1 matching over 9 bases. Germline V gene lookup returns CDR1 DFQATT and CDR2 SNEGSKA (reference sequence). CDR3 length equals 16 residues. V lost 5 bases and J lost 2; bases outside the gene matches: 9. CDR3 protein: CSAGTGLGTTNEKLFF. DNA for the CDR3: TGCAGTGCTGGGACAGGGCTGGGGACTACTAATGAAAAACTGTTTTTT.